The 24 T cell receptor beta chains below come from one sample, sequenced in a study of early T cells in non-severe SARS-CoV-2 infection. TCRdb itself ran the 5' RACE reads through MiXCR, one entry per CDR3 protein. The table has some 77,000 distinct CDR3 sequences, more than 7.5% seen once. Sequencing was done on a sample of whole blood. These TCRs come from an adult who was a healthcare worker with PCR-confirmed SARS-CoV-2 infection or an uninfected control (not recorded which).

This clonotype turned up a few times. CDR3 DNA sequence: TGTGCCAGCTCAGAGCCGGGACAGGGCCTCAGAAAGCAGTACTTC. This translates into CASSEPGQGLRKQYF. The V and J genes are TRBV18 and TRBJ2-7; TRBD1 aligns across 9 bases. From germline, CDR1 is KGHSH and CDR2 LQKENI. With V trimmed by 5 bases and J by 8 bases, 13 bases remained unmatched. This CDR3 contains 15 residues.

There are a few counts of this clonotype. The chain combines TRBV9 with TRBJ1-2, with D unresolved. The V gene lost 2 bases and the J gene lost 8 bases, with 10 bases spanning the gap. This CDR3 has 12 residues. Germline CDR1 is SGDLS and CDR2 is YYNGEE. In nucleotides, the CDR3 is TGTGCCAGCAGCGTTGGAGGTACAGGCTACACCTTC. It translates to CASSVGGTGYTF.

This clonotype was detected only a few times. The rearrangement uses TRBV11-2 and TRBJ2-1; TRBD2 aligns across 11 bases. The CDR3 spans 16 residues. The germline V gene has CDR1 SGHAT and CDR2 FQNNGV. V trimming: 2 bases; J trimming: 10 bases; junction bases outside the gene matches: 10. The CDR3 is CASSLRQIVAGGEQFF. The CDR3 DNA reads TGTGCCAGCAGCTTACGACAGATCGTAGCGGGAGGGGAGCAGTTCTTC.

The V gene is TRBV10-1, the J gene TRBJ1-2, with D perhaps TRBD1 (6 bases). Looked up from germline, CDR1 is WNHNN and CDR2 is SYGVQD (reference sequence). V was pared by 3 bases and J by 4 bases, with 9 bases between. CDR3 length: 13 residues. CDR3 loop: CASSEGGSYGYTF. The CDR3 DNA reads TGCGCCAGCAGTGAAGGGGGGTCCTATGGCTACACCTTC.

The table lists this clonotype with a few counts. CDR3 DNA: TGTGCCAGCAGTTACGCACCTGGGACAATGAACACTGAAGCTTTCTTT. This gives the protein CASSYAPGTMNTEAFF. V gene TRBV6-6 combines with J gene TRBJ1-1, with D maybe TRBD1 (6 bases). Trimming cost V 2 bases and J 0 bases, with 13 bases left between them. The CDR3 is made up of 16 amino acids. Germline CDR1 MNHNY, CDR2 SVGAGI (reference sequence).

This clonotype was recorded a few times. The CDR3 loop is CASSLETGATGELFF. In nucleotides, the CDR3 is TGTGCCAGCAGTTTGGAGACAGGGGCCACCGGGGAGCTGTTTTTT. The rearrangement links TRBV12-3 or TRBV12-4 to TRBJ2-2, with 8 bases matching TRBD1. The J segment lost 4 bases and the V segment lost 3 bases, leaving 4 bases of the junction unmatched. The CDR3 consists of 15 residues.

Many counts were recorded for this clonotype. The chain employs TRBV5-1 and TRBJ1-5; tentative D call: TRBD1 (6 bases). CDR1 is SGHRS, CDR2 YFSETQ, per germline. The length of the CDR3 is 16 residues. Trimming cost V 3 bases and J 5 bases, with 18 bases left between them. CDR3 region: CASSSVMTGRDQPQHF. CDR3 in DNA: TGCGCCAGCAGCTCCGTTATGACAGGAAGAGATCAGCCCCAGCATTTT.

This clonotype was seen many times. The chain carries TRBV7-3 and TRBJ2-5; a weak D match, TRBD2 (5 bases). This CDR3 is 15 amino acids long. CDR1 and CDR2 (germline): SGHTA, FQGTGA. V lost 1 base and J 5 bases, leaving 14 bases between the germline ends. The CDR3 protein is CASSLNPSRMETQYF. The DNA of the CDR3 is TGTGCCAGCAGCTTAAACCCTAGCAGGATGGAGACCCAGTACTTC.

This clonotype was observed a few times. This chain links TRBV7-8 with TRBJ2-7, with D unresolved. CDR3 length equals 14 residues. Germline CDR1 is SGHVS and CDR2 is FQNEAQ. Trimming cost V 7 bases and J 0 bases, with 13 bases left between them. The CDR3 DNA follows: TGTGCCAGCACCCCAGCCGCCGTCTCCTACGAGCAGTACTTC. It translates to CASTPAAVSYEQYF.

This clonotype was seen many times. The genes are TRBV27 and TRBJ1-3, with a tentative D call TRBD1 (5 bases). Germline CDR1 MNHEY, CDR2 SMNVEV (reference sequence). The V end lost 5 bases, the J end lost 1 base, and 9 bases lay between the germline ends. This CDR3 comprises 14 residues. CDR3 nucleotide sequence: TGTGCCAGCAGTCGGACATGGTCTGGAAACACCATATATTTT. Translating gives CASSRTWSGNTIYF.

This clonotype was seen many times. The V and J genes are TRBV7-2 and TRBJ1-6, with TRBD1 as a possible D gene (5 bases). Germline V gene lookup returns CDR1 SGHTA and CDR2 FQGNSA. V lost 5 bases to trimming and J lost 7 bases, with 18 bases between them. This CDR3 is 16 amino acids long. CDR3 nucleotide sequence: TGTGCCAGCAGCATTCGACCTGGGGCGGGGAATTCACCCCTCCACTTT. It specifies CASSIRPGAGNSPLHF.

The table lists this clonotype with many counts. The chain uses TRBV19 and TRBJ2-3, with 9 bases aligning to TRBD1. Per the germline V gene, CDR1 is LNHDA and CDR2 is SQIVND (reference sequence). The CDR3 consists of 17 residues. Germline trimming cut 4 bases from V and 4 bases from J; bases unmatched to any gene: 12. The CDR3 DNA follows: TGTGCCAGTAGTACCCAACAGGGGGCGGTCGGCCCAGATACGCAGTATTTT. It specifies CASSTQQGAVGPDTQYF.

The chain joins TRBV20-1 to TRBJ1-5; D is unclear. The length of the CDR3 is 15 residues. Germline values: CDR1 DFQATT, CDR2 SNEGSKA (reference sequence). V lost 6 bases to trimming and J lost 3 bases, with 18 bases between them. CDR3 bases: TGCAGTGCCCCATCGGGGATTCCGTTCAATCAGCCCCAGCATTTT. Encoded protein: CSAPSGIPFNQPQHF.

There are many counts of this clonotype. This chain connects TRBV30 to TRBJ2-1, with TRBD2 as a possible D gene (5 bases). V was shortened by 8 bases and J by 1 base, with 12 bases between the two germline ends. CDR1 GTSNPN and CDR2 SVGIG come from the germline V gene (reference sequence). CDR3 length: 13 residues. The CDR3 DNA sequence: TGTGCCGGACTGCACTATTCCTACAATGAGCAGTTCTTC. It specifies CAGLHYSYNEQFF.

The chain uses TRBV18 and TRBJ1-1, with D possibly being TRBD1 (5 bases). V gave up 3 bases and J gave up 4 bases, with 18 bases separating them. CDR1 is KGHSH and CDR2 is LQKENI in the germline V gene. The CDR3 spans 16 residues. This chain's CDR3 is CASSPGGQPGSTEAFF. In DNA, the CDR3 is TGTGCCAGCTCACCGGGCGGGCAGCCAGGGAGCACTGAAGCTTTCTTT.

A single count supports this clonotype. V and J are TRBV11-2 and TRBJ2-7; D possibly corresponds to TRBD1 (5 bases). The CDR3 is 14 residues long. Trimming cost V 6 bases and J 2 bases, with 14 bases left between them. CDR1 is SGHAT and CDR2 is FQNNGV in the germline V gene. The CDR3 reads CASSRQLTTYEQYF. CDR3 DNA: TGTGCCAGCAGTAGACAGTTAACTACCTACGAGCAGTACTTC.

This chain connects TRBV28 to TRBJ2-3; no definite D call. Deletions cut 8 bases from V and 0 bases from J, with 6 bases between. Germline CDR1 and CDR2: MDHEN and SYDVKM. The length of the CDR3 is 12 residues. Here the CDR3 DNA reads TGTGCCAGCTCGGGTAGCACAGATACGCAGTATTTT. This encodes CASSGSTDTQYF. The full variable domain, completed using reference TRBV28 and TRBJ2-3, is DVKVTQSSRYLVKRTGEKVFLECVQDMDHENMFWYRQDPGLGLRLIYFSYDVKMKEKGDIPEGYSVSREKKERFSLILESASTNQTSMYLCASSGSTDTQYFGPGTRLTVL.

The table lists this clonotype with many counts. The chain is built from TRBV3-1 and TRBJ2-2; D is unresolved. V was cut by 1 base and J by 0 bases, with 6 bases left in between. This CDR3 is 15 amino acids long. Per germline, CDR1 LGHDT and CDR2 YNNKEL (reference sequence). The CDR3 loop reads CASSQAAPNTGELFF. Here the CDR3 DNA reads TGTGCCAGCAGCCAAGCCGCACCGAACACCGGGGAGCTGTTTTTT.

This clonotype was counted ten times or more. This chain joins TRBV7-3 and TRBJ2-2, with 9 bases matching TRBD2. Looked up from germline, CDR1 is SGHTA and CDR2 is FQGTGA. The CDR3 spans 16 residues. Trimming took 2 bases from V and 5 from J; bases not matched to a gene: 6. CDR3 sequence reads: CASSLQAGGYTGELFF. CDR3 DNA: TGTGCCAGCAGCTTACAAGCGGGAGGTTATACCGGGGAGCTGTTTTTT.

This clonotype was counted a few times. This CDR3 reads CASSWTSGISYEQYF. CDR3 coding DNA: TGTGCCAGCAGCTGGACTAGCGGGATCTCCTACGAGCAGTACTTC. The V gene is TRBV7-9, the J gene TRBJ2-7, with 12 bases identical to TRBD2. The CDR3 consists of 15 residues. Germline CDR1 SEHNR, CDR2 FQNEAQ (reference sequence). The V gene end was trimmed by 4 bases and the J gene end by 0 bases; junction bases not matched to a gene: 1.

This clonotype has more than one count but fewer than ten. The rearrangement links TRBV6-6 to TRBJ2-1; TRBD2 is a possible D gene (5 bases). The germline V and J ends were trimmed by 6 bases and 2 bases, with 20 bases remaining between them. CDR1 and CDR2 from the germline V gene are MNHNY and SVGAGI (reference sequence). The CDR3 totals 17 residues. The CDR3 DNA is TGTGCCAGCAGCCCTACGGGTGCTAGCCGTCCCTACAATGAGCAGTTCTTC. It yields the protein CASSPTGASRPYNEQFF.

This clonotype came up a few times. J is TRBJ2-5 and V is TRBV20-1; D not resolved. Germline V lookup: CDR1 DFQATT, CDR2 SNEGSKA (reference sequence). This CDR3 region has 12 residues. Deletions cut 4 bases from V and 4 bases from J, with 10 bases between. The CDR3 DNA is TGCAGTGCTACAGTTTCGGCAGAGACCCAGTACTTC. Its translation: CSATVSAETQYF.

In this sample, this clonotype turned up many times. The chain couples TRBV2 to TRBJ1-1, with unresolved D. The V gene lost 0 bases and the J gene lost 7 bases, with 6 bases spanning the gap. CDR1 is SNHLY and CDR2 is FYNNEI in the germline V gene. CDR3 length: 12 amino acids. Here the CDR3 DNA reads TGTGCCAGCAGTGAAGCGGCACTTGAAGCTTTCTTT. Translation gives CASSEAALEAFF.

In its sample, this clonotype was seen many times. The chain has TRBV7-2 and TRBJ2-5; 8 positions agree with TRBD1. From germline, CDR1 is SGHTA and CDR2 FQGNSA. Unmatched junction bases numbered 17, after V lost 5 bases and J lost 3 bases. CDR3 size: 18 residues. CDR3 in DNA: TGTGCCAGCAGCAGCCCGTACCACGTGGACAGGGCTGAAGAGACCCAGTACTTC. Its protein is CASSSPYHVDRAEETQYF.